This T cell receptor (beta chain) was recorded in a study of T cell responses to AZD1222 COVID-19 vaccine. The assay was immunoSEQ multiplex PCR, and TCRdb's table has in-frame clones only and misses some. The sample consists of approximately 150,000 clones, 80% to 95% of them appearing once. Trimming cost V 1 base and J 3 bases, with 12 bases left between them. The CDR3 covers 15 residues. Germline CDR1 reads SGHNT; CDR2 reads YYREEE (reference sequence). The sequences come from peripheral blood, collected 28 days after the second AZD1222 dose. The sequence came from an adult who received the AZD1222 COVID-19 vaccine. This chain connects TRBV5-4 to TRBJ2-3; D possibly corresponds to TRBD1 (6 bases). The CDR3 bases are TGTGCCAGCAGCTTGAAGTCGCAGGGGACAGATACGCAGTATTTT. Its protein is CASSLKSQGTDTQYF.